A single sample is the source of the 23 T cell receptor beta chains below, sequenced in a study of blood T cell repertoires in COVID-19. Some clones are missing from TCRdb's copy, which holds only in-frame ones; the method was immunoSEQ multiplex PCR. This table holds 250,000 to 300,000 clones, 80% to 95% found once. Sequencing used peripheral blood. The receptors derive from a woman aged 25 to 39 with COVID-19, enrolled during active disease.

The rearrangement links TRBV3-1 (or the pseudogene TRBV3-2) to TRBJ2-7; TRBD2 might be the D (6 bases). Trimming stripped 0 bases from V and 6 bases from J, with 15 bases between. This CDR3 spans 15 amino acids. Per germline, CDR1 LGHDT and CDR2 YNNKEL (reference sequence). DNA for the CDR3: TGTGCCAGCAGCCAAGATGCCGGGAGAGAGGGCGAGCAGTACTTC. It yields the protein CASSQDAGREGEQYF.

This clone was seen a single time. The rearrangement uses TRBV5-6 and TRBJ2-1, with a possible D match to TRBD1 (5 bases). Germline values: CDR1 SGHDT, CDR2 YYEEEE. CDR3 size: 13 residues. V lost 4 bases and J 3 bases, leaving 8 bases between the germline ends. The CDR3 spells CASSNQGYNEQFF. The CDR3 DNA follows: TGTGCCAGCAGCAATCAGGGCTACAATGAGCAGTTCTTC.

For the CDR3, the DNA is TGCGCCAGCAGCTCGACTACGGGACAGGAAAAACAAGCTTTCTTT. Translated, it gives CASSSTTGQEKQAFF. V and J are TRBV5-1 and TRBJ1-1; 8 positions agree with TRBD1. This CDR3 spans 15 amino acids. The junction had 13 bases not matched to a gene; V was cut back by 3 bases and J by 9 bases. In germline, CDR1 is SGHRS, CDR2 YFSETQ.

This clone came up a few times. The chain uses TRBV12-1 and TRBJ1-4; the table's D call TRBD1 went unverified against the DNA. TRBV12-1 is flagged as a pseudogene. CDR3 size: 16 residues. The CDR3: CASSLPDRETNEKLFF. DNA for the CDR3: TGTGCCAGCAGCCTCCCGGACAGGGAAACTAATGAAAAACTGTTTTTT.

This clone appeared once. The chain joins TRBV2 to TRBJ1-2; D is perhaps TRBD1 (6 bases). The CDR3 has 12 amino acids. V lost 8 bases, J lost 1 base, and 8 bases lay in between. Germline CDR1 reads SNHLY; CDR2 reads FYNNEI. The CDR3 nucleotides read TGTGCCAGCCGACAGGTTAACTATGGCTACACCTTC. It specifies CASRQVNYGYTF.

The chain uses TRBV5-1 and TRBJ2-5; a weak D match, TRBD2 (5 bases). The CDR3 extends over 14 amino acids. V lost 4 bases to trimming and J lost 4 bases, with 14 bases between them. Per the germline V gene, CDR1 is SGHRS and CDR2 is YFSETQ. CDR3 sequence (DNA): TGCGCCAGCAGCCGTGACGAAGGGAGAGAGACCCAGTACTTC. Protein product: CASSRDEGRETQYF.

The gene calls are TRBV29-1 and TRBJ1-5, with 7 bases lining up with TRBD1. The trim removed 4 bases at V and 7 bases at J, leaving 7 bases unmatched. The length of the CDR3 is 13 residues. Per the germline V gene, CDR1 is SQVTM and CDR2 is ANQGSEA. In nucleotides, the CDR3 is TGCAGCGTTGCCTTTACAGGGGAGCAGCCCCAGCATTTT. Translated: CSVAFTGEQPQHF.

This clone was detected only a few times. The chain recombines TRBV12-5 with TRBJ2-1; 8 bases match TRBD2. Trimming removed 2 bases from V and 8 bases from J; junction bases left unmatched: 2. This CDR3 contains 13 residues. The germline gives CDR1 LGHNT, CDR2 FRNRAP. The CDR3 nucleotides read TGTGCTAGTGGTTTGCCGGGAGGGCATGAGCAGTTCTTC. It is translated as CASGLPGGHEQFF.

The rearrangement joins TRBV25-1 to TRBJ1-1, with 8 bases aligning to TRBD1. The ends lost 3 bases at V and 3 bases at J; junction bases unmatched: 0. The germline V gene has CDR1 MGHDK and CDR2 SYGVNS. CDR3 size: 13 residues. CDR3 sequence (DNA): TGTGCCAGCAGTGAGACAGGGGACACTGAAGCTTTCTTT. Residues: CASSETGDTEAFF.

The V and J genes are TRBV6-5 and TRBJ2-2; no definite D call. Trimming took off 5 bases at V and 6 bases at J, with 10 bases between the two ends. CDR1 is MNHEY and CDR2 is SVGAGI in the germline V gene. The CDR3 contains 13 residues. CDR3 sequence (DNA): TGTGCCAGCAGTCAACAGCTTTCCGGGGAGCTGTTTTTT. Protein product: CASSQQLSGELFF.

The chain uses TRBV4-2 and TRBJ1-2; D remains ambiguous. The CDR3 length is 12 residues. The V gene lost 0 bases and the J gene lost 9 bases, with 8 bases spanning the gap. Looked up from germline, CDR1 is LGHNA and CDR2 is YNFKEQ. CDR3 bases: TGTGCCAGCAGCCAAGATACAGACAGCTACACCTTC. It yields the protein CASSQDTDSYTF.

The chain is built from TRBV3-1 (or the pseudogene TRBV3-2) and TRBJ2-7; 8 positions match TRBD1. Germline CDR1 is LGHDT and CDR2 is YNNKEL (reference sequence). This CDR3 has 14 amino acids. The V segment lost 3 bases and the J segment 3 bases; nucleotides outside the gene matches: 4. CDR3 nucleotides: TGTGCCAGCAGCCAGGGACAGGCCCTCTACGAGCAGTACTTC. Translating gives CASSQGQALYEQYF.

This sequence joins TRBV11-1 and TRBJ2-1; 10 bases line up with TRBD2. CDR3 length: 16 residues. J lost 7 bases, V lost 4 bases, and 10 bases had no gene match. Germline V gene sequence: CDR1 SGHAT, CDR2 FQDESV (reference sequence). In DNA, the CDR3 is TGTGCCAGCAGCTCAAGGACTAGCGGACAGCTGAATGAGCAGTTCTTC. It specifies CASSSRTSGQLNEQFF.

J is TRBJ2-2 and V is TRBV5-1, with 13 bases that match TRBD2. The CDR3 spans 18 residues. Germline V gene sequence: CDR1 SGHRS, CDR2 YFSETQ. V trimming: 4 bases; J trimming: 0 bases; junction bases outside the gene matches: 6. DNA of the CDR3: TGCGCCAGCAGCCTGGGACTAGCGGGATCCACGAACACCGGGGAGCTGTTTTTT. This sequence encodes CASSLGLAGSTNTGELFF.

This chain connects TRBV28 to TRBJ2-7; a possible D gene is TRBD2 (6 bases). The germline V gene has CDR1 MDHEN and CDR2 SYDVKM. V dropped 7 bases and J dropped 12 bases, with 22 bases sitting between them. The CDR3 length is 13 residues. In DNA form, the CDR3 reads TGTGCCAGCACCGGCCGTCGCGGGGCCCGATGGTACTTC. It translates to CASTGRRGARWYF.

This chain joins TRBV6-6 and TRBJ1-5; D remains unclear. Trimming took 8 bases from V and 3 from J, leaving 14 bases between them. The germline V gene encodes CDR1 MNHNY and CDR2 SVGAGI (reference sequence). The CDR3 runs to 14 residues. As DNA, the CDR3 is TGTGCCAGCTTCTCGGGGAGTCCCAATCAGCCCCAGCATTTT. Translated: CASFSGSPNQPQHF.

The rearrangement uses TRBV5-1 and TRBJ1-1; 7 nucleotides match TRBD1. V was pared by 0 bases and J by 5 bases, with 10 bases of the junction left unmatched. Looked up from germline, CDR1 is SGHRS and CDR2 is YFSETQ. There are 16 residues in the CDR3. The CDR3 spells CASSLAVQGTGTEAFF. Written as DNA, the CDR3 is TGCGCCAGCAGCTTGGCAGTACAGGGGACGGGGACTGAAGCTTTCTTT.

This clone was seen just once. J is TRBJ2-3 and V is TRBV29-1; 9 nucleotides match TRBD1. Per germline, CDR1 SQVTM and CDR2 ANQGSEA. The CDR3 totals 14 residues. V dropped 5 bases and J dropped 2; count of bases not matched to a gene: 5. CDR3 sequence: CSVIGQGNTDTQYF. DNA of the CDR3: TGCAGCGTTATTGGACAGGGGAACACAGATACGCAGTATTTT.

The chain uses TRBV7-8 and TRBJ1-5, with a tentative D call TRBD1 (6 bases). Germline CDR1 is SGHVS and CDR2 is FQNEAQ. Trimming left V 4 bases short and J 7 bases short, with 17 bases between. CDR3 size: 15 residues. The DNA for the CDR3 is TGTGCCAGCAGCTCCCTGAGTGTTACAGGGCAGCCCCAGCATTTT. Translating gives CASSSLSVTGQPQHF.

This rearrangement joins TRBV21-1 to TRBJ1-1. TRBV21-1 is classified as a pseudogene. This CDR3 spans 15 amino acids. CDR3: CASSSSGRLNTEAFF. CDR3 coding DNA: TGTGCCAGCAGCTCTTCCGGTCGGTTGAACACTGAAGCTTTCTTT.

The genes are TRBV5-1 and TRBJ1-1; a possible D gene is TRBD1 (6 bases). The CDR3 is 15 residues long. CDR1 and CDR2 (germline): SGHRS, YFSETQ. Trimming pared 4 bases from V and 10 bases from J, leaving 23 bases between. CDR3 DNA sequence: TGCGCCAGCAGCCCAGGGGCGGGCCTCGAGCAGGTAGCTTTCTTT. Amino acid sequence: CASSPGAGLEQVAFF. The full variable domain, with the rest looked up from reference TRBV5-1 and TRBJ1-1, is KAGVTQTPRYLIKTRGQQVTLSCSPISGHRSVSWYQQTPGQGLQFLFEYFSETQRNKGNFPGRFSGRQFSNSRSEMNVSTLELGDSALYLCASSPGAGLEQVAFFGQGTRLTVV.

The chain has TRBV6-2 or TRBV6-3 and TRBJ2-2; D not certain. The CDR3 covers 12 residues. V shed 2 bases and J shed 7 bases, with 5 bases lying between them. Germline V CDR1 and CDR2: MNHEY, SVGEGT. This chain's CDR3 is CASSYQRGELFF. In DNA form, the CDR3 reads TGTGCCAGCAGTTACCAGCGCGGGGAGCTGTTTTTT.

This clone was counted between two and nine times. V is TRBV29-1 and J is TRBJ1-3; 7 bases align to TRBD1. This CDR3 is 15 amino acids long. Trimming cost V 5 bases and J 4 bases; bases outside gene matches: 11. Germline values: CDR1 SQVTM, CDR2 ANQGSEA. CDR3 nucleotide sequence: TGCAGCGTTTCGGACCGACAGGGTGGAGGAAACACCATATATTTT. It is translated as CSVSDRQGGGNTIYF.